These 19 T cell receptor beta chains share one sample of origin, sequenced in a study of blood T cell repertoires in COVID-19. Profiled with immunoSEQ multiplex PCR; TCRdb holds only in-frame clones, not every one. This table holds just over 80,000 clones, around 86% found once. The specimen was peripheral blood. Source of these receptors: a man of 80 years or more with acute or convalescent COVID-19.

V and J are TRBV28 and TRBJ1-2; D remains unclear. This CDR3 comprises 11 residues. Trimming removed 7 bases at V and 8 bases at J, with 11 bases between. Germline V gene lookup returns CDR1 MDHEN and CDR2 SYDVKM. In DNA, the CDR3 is TGTGCCAGCACCTCCGGTTTAGGCTACACCTTC. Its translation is CASTSGLGYTF.

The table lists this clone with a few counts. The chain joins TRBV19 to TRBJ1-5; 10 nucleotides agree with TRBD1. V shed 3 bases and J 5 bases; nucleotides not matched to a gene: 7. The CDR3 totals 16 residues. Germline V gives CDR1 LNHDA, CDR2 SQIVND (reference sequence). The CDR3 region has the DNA TGTGCCAGTAGTATGCCACCGGGACAGGGGTATCAGCCCCAGCATTTT. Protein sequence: CASSMPPGQGYQPQHF. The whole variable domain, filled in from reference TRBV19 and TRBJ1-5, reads DGGITQSPKYLFRKEGQNVTLSCEQNLNHDAMYWYRQDPGQGLRLIYYSQIVNDFQKGDIAEGYSVSREKKESFPLTVTSAQKNPTAFYLCASSMPPGQGYQPQHFGDGTRLSIL.

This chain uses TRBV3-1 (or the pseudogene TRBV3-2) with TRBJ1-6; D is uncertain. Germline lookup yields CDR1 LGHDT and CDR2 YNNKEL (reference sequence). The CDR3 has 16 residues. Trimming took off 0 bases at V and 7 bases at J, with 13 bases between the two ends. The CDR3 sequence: CASSQEVPGSNSPLHF. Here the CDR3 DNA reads TGTGCCAGCAGCCAAGAGGTGCCAGGTTCAAATTCACCCCTCCACTTT.

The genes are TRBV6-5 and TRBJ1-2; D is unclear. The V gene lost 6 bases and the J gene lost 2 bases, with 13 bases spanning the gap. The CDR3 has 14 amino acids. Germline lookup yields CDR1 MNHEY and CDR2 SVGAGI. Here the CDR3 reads CASRPIAVNYGYTF. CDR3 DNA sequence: TGTGCCAGCAGACCGATTGCGGTGAACTATGGCTACACCTTC.

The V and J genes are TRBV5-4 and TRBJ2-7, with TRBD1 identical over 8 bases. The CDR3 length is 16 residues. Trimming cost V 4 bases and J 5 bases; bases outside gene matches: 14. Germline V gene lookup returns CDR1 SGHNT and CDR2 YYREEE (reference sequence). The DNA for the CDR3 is TGTGCCAGCAGCCTGGCAGGGGGCAATTATCTACACGAGCAGTACTTC. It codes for CASSLAGGNYLHEQYF.

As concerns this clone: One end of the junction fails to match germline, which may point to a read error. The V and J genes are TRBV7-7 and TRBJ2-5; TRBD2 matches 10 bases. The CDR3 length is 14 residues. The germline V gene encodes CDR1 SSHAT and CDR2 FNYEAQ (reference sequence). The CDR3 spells CASSLGTSAETQYF. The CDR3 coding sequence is TGTGCTAGCAGCTTAGGGACTAGCGCGGAGACCCAGTACTTC. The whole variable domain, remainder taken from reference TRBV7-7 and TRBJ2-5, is GAGVSQSPRYKVTKRGQDVTLRCDPISSHATLYWYQQALGQGPEFLTYFNYEAQPDKSGLPSDRFSAERPEGSISTLTIQRTEQRDSAMYRCASSLGTSAETQYFGPGTRLLVL.

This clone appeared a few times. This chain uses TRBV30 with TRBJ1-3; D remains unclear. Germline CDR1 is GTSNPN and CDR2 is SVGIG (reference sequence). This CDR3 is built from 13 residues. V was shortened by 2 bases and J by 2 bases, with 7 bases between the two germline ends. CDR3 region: CAWSFIAGNTIYF. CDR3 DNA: TGTGCCTGGAGTTTTATCGCTGGAAACACCATATATTTT.

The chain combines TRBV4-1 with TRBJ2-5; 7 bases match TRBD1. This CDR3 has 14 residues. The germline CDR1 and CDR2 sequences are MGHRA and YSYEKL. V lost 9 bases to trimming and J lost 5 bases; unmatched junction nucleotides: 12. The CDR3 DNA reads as TGCGCCAGGACCGGGACAGCCTCCGGGGAGACCCAGTACTTC. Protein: CARTGTASGETQYF.

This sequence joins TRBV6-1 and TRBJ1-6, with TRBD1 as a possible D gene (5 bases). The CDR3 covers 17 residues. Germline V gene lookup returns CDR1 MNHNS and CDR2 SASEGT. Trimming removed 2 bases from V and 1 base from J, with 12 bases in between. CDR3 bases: TGTGCCAGCAGTGAAAAAGGGGTGAGGTCCTATAATTCACCCCTCCACTTT. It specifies CASSEKGVRSYNSPLHF.

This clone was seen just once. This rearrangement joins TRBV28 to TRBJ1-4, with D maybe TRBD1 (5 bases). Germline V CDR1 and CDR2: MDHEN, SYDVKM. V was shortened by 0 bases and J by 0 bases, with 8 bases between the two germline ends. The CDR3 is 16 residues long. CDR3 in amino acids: CASSLWYRTTNEKLFF. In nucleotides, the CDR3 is TGTGCCAGCAGTTTATGGTACAGGACAACTAATGAAAAACTGTTTTTT.

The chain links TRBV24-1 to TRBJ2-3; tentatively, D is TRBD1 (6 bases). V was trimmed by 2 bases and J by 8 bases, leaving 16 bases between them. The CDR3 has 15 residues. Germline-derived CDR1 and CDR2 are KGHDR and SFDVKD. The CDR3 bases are TGTGCCACCAGTGATTCGACAGGCCCTTTTGGTACGCAGTATTTT. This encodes CATSDSTGPFGTQYF.

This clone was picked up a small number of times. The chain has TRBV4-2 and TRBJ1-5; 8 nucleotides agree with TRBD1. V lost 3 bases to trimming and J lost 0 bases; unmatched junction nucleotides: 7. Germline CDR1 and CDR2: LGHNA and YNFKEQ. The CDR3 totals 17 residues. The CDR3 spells CASSQERTGTSNQPQHF. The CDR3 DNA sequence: TGTGCCAGCAGCCAGGAGCGGACAGGGACTAGCAATCAGCCCCAGCATTTT.

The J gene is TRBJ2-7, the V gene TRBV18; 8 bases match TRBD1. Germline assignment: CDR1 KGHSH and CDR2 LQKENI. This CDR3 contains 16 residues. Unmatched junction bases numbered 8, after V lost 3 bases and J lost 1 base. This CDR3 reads CASSPSGTGNSYEQYF. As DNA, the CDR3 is TGTGCCAGCTCACCGTCCGGGACAGGTAATTCCTACGAGCAGTACTTC.

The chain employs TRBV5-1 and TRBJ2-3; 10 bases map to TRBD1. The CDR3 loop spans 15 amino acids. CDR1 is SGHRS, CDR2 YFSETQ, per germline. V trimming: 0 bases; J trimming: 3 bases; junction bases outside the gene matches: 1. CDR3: CASSLGDRGTDTQYF. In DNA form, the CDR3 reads TGCGCCAGCAGCTTGGGGGACAGGGGAACAGATACGCAGTATTTT.

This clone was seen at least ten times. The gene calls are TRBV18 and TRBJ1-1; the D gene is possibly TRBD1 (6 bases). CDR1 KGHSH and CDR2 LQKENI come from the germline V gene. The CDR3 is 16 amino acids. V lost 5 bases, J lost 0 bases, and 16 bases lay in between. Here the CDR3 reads CASSVQTGLMNTEAFF. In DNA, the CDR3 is TGTGCCAGCTCAGTACAAACAGGGTTGATGAACACTGAAGCTTTCTTT.

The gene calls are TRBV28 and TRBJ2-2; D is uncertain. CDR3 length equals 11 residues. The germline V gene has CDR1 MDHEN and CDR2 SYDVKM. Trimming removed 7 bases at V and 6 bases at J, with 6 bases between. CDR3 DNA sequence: TGTGCCAGCAAGAGGTCCGGGGAGCTGTTTTTT. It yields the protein CASKRSGELFF. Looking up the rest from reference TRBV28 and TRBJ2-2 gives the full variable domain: DVKVTQSSRYLVKRTGEKVFLECVQDMDHENMFWYRQDPGLGLRLIYFSYDVKMKEKGDIPEGYSVSREKKERFSLILESASTNQTSMYLCASKRSGELFFGEGSRLTVL.

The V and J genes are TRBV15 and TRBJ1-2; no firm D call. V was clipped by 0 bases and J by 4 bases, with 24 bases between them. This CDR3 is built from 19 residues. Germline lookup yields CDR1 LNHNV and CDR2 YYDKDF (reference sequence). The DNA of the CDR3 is TGTGCCACCAGCAGAGATCGAACGCCGACGCTGTACGAGGGCTATGGCTACACCTTC. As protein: CATSRDRTPTLYEGYGYTF.

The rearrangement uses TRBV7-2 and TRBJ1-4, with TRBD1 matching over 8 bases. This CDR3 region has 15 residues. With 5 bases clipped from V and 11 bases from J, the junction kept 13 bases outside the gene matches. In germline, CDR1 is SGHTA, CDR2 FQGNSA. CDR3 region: CASSPEGQVLKKLFF. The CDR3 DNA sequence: TGTGCCAGCAGCCCCGAGGGACAGGTCCTGAAGAAACTGTTTTTT. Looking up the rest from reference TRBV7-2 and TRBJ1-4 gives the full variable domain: GAGVSQSPSNKVTEKGKDVELRCDPISGHTALYWYRQSLGQGLEFLIYFQGNSAPDKSGLPSDRFSAERTGGSVSTLTIQRTQQEDSAVYLCASSPEGQVLKKLFFGSGTQLSVL.

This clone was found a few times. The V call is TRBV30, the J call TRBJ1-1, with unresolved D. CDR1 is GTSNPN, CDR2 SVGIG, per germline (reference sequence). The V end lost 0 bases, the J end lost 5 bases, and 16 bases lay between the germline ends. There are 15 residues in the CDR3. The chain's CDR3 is CAWSVLTVAGTEAFF. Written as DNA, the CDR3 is TGTGCCTGGAGTGTACTAACGGTCGCGGGGACTGAAGCTTTCTTT.